Below, 31 T cell receptor beta chains from the same sample are listed, as sequenced in a study of cytomegalovirus exposure and HLA in healthy donors. Here immunoSEQ multiplex PCR was the method, and the copy in TCRdb shows in-frame clones only, minus some. The top ten hold roughly 6.3% of the sample, which has roughly 120,000 clones, around 87% seen once. Sequenced material: PBMCs. Receptors originate from a woman younger than 35 in good health and CMV-seropositive.

J is TRBJ2-6 and V is TRBV2, with 8 bases lining up with TRBD1. V shed 5 bases and J 3 bases; nucleotides not matched to a gene: 3. CDR3 size: 15 residues. Germline loops: CDR1 SNHLY, CDR2 FYNNEI. CDR3 residues: CASSSRGRGANVLTF. The CDR3 bases are TGTGCCAGCAGTAGCAGGGGGCGTGGGGCCAACGTCCTGACTTTC.

The rearrangement links TRBV7-9 to TRBJ1-1; D perhaps matches TRBD1 (5 bases). V was cut by 7 bases and J by 4 bases, with 10 bases left in between. This CDR3 spans 12 amino acids. Germline-derived CDR1 and CDR2 are SEHNR and FQNEAQ (reference sequence). This CDR3 is CASTSGGTEAFF. The CDR3 bases are TGTGCCAGCACCTCCGGGGGCACTGAAGCTTTCTTT. Filled out from reference TRBV7-9 and TRBJ1-1, the complete variable domain reads DTGVSQNPRHKITKRGQNVTFRCDPISEHNRLYWYRQTLGQGPEFLTYFQNEAQLEKSRLLSDRFSAERPKGSFSTLEIQRTEQGDSAMYLCASTSGGTEAFFGQGTRLTVV.

V usage is TRBV6-6 and J usage is TRBJ1-5; D is perhaps TRBD1 (5 bases). V gave up 5 bases and J gave up 0 bases, with 11 bases separating them. Germline values: CDR1 MNHNY, CDR2 SVGAGI (reference sequence). The CDR3 totals 15 residues. In DNA form, the CDR3 reads TGTGCCAGCAGTAAGATAGACAGTAGCAATCAGCCCCAGCATTTT. Translating gives CASSKIDSSNQPQHF.

The V call is TRBV5-5, the J call TRBJ2-2, with a possible D match to TRBD1 (5 bases). The germline CDR1 and CDR2 sequences are SGHKS and YYEKEE (reference sequence). V was trimmed by 6 bases and J by 5 bases, leaving 20 bases between them. The CDR3 sequence is 16 residues long. This CDR3 reads CASTFSQGRGTGELFF. In nucleotides, the CDR3 is TGTGCCAGCACCTTCAGCCAGGGTAGGGGAACCGGGGAGCTGTTTTTT.

CDR3 nucleotide sequence: TGCGCCAGCAGCTTGGAGAAGGGGGTAATGTACAATGAGCAGTTCTTC. This gives the protein CASSLEKGVMYNEQFF. The chain recombines TRBV5-1 with TRBJ2-1; D possibly corresponds to TRBD1 (6 bases). The germline V gene has CDR1 SGHRS and CDR2 YFSETQ. V was pared by 0 bases and J by 4 bases, with 14 bases between. The CDR3 runs 16 residues. The complete variable domain, with remaining parts taken from reference TRBV5-1 and TRBJ2-1, reads KAGVTQTPRYLIKTRGQQVTLSCSPISGHRSVSWYQQTPGQGLQFLFEYFSETQRNKGNFPGRFSGRQFSNSRSEMNVSTLELGDSALYLCASSLEKGVMYNEQFFGPGTRLTVL.

This chain links TRBV7-6 with TRBJ2-7; D is perhaps TRBD2 (5 bases). Germline V gene data show CDR1 as SGHVS and CDR2 as FNYEAQ. V was clipped by 4 bases and J by 4 bases, with 17 bases between them. This CDR3 is built from 15 residues. CDR3 amino acids: CASSSAFGVVYEQYF. The DNA of the CDR3 is TGTGCCAGCAGCTCCGCCTTCGGGGTGGTATACGAGCAGTACTTC.

The chain recombines TRBV6-1 with TRBJ1-1; TRBD1 aligns across 9 bases. V shed 5 bases, J shed 5 bases, and the junction held 3 bases outside the gene matches. CDR1 is MNHNS and CDR2 is SASEGT in the germline V gene. This CDR3 has 13 amino acids. The CDR3 DNA sequence: TGTGCCAGCAGTCGGGACAGGGTGACTGAAGCTTTCTTT. Protein product: CASSRDRVTEAFF.

The genes are TRBV5-6 and TRBJ1-2, with 8 bases fitting TRBD1. The CDR3 sequence is 17 residues long. Trimming removed 1 base from V and 4 bases from J; junction bases left unmatched: 12. Germline CDR1 and CDR2: SGHDT and YYEEEE. CDR3 bases: TGTGCCAGCAGCTTGCAGGGACAGGCTGAGTGGGTCTATGGCTACACCTTC. It translates to CASSLQGQAEWVYGYTF.

This chain uses TRBV15 with TRBJ1-5, with no clear D. This CDR3 spans 16 amino acids. Trimming left V 1 base short and J 1 base short, with 11 bases between. CDR1 and CDR2 (germline): LNHNV, YYDKDF (reference sequence). The chain's CDR3 is CATSRAGSRSNQPQHF. CDR3 DNA sequence: TGTGCCACCAGCAGAGCCGGCAGCAGGAGCAATCAGCCCCAGCATTTT.

This chain uses TRBV4-1 with TRBJ1-4, with unresolved D. CDR1 MGHRA and CDR2 YSYEKL come from the germline V gene. The CDR3 runs to 14 residues. V dropped 0 bases and J dropped 14 bases, with 16 bases sitting between them. The CDR3 region is CASSQDERARALFF. The DNA for the CDR3 is TGCGCCAGCAGCCAAGATGAGAGGGCTCGGGCCCTGTTTTTT.

V usage is TRBV2 and J usage is TRBJ1-4; 10 bases agree with TRBD1. The V gene's germline CDR1 is SNHLY and CDR2 FYNNEI. The CDR3 is made up of 14 amino acids. The J segment lost 7 bases and the V segment lost 7 bases, leaving 6 bases of the junction unmatched. The CDR3 bases are TGTGCCAGCAAGAAGACAGGGGGCGGTGAAAAACTGTTTTTT. Its protein is CASKKTGGGEKLFF.

The rearrangement uses TRBV27 and TRBJ2-3, with 8 bases lining up with TRBD1. Germline V gives CDR1 MNHEY, CDR2 SMNVEV (reference sequence). J was trimmed by 3 bases and V by 2 bases; bases with no gene match: 13. This CDR3 contains 18 residues. The chain's CDR3 is CASSLEIHSGGATDTQYF. The CDR3 DNA follows: TGTGCCAGCAGTTTAGAAATCCATTCAGGGGGCGCAACAGATACGCAGTATTTT.

This sequence joins TRBV19 and TRBJ1-5, with D perhaps matching TRBD1 (6 bases). The CDR3 length is 14 residues. Germline CDR1 is LNHDA and CDR2 is SQIVND (reference sequence). V lost 5 bases to trimming and J lost 4 bases, with 12 bases between them. CDR3 amino acids: CASSAQGRNQPQHF. CDR3 sequence (DNA): TGTGCCAGTAGTGCACAGGGACGTAATCAGCCCCAGCATTTT.

This clone was counted ten times or more. The rearrangement joins TRBV5-3 to TRBJ1-6; 7 bases line up with TRBD1. TRBV5-3 is noted as an ORF with a role that remains uncertain. The CDR3 totals 14 residues. J lost 9 bases, V lost 4 bases, and 7 bases had no gene match. The CDR3 here is CARSGGDRGSPLHF. The CDR3 DNA sequence: TGTGCCAGAAGCGGTGGGGACAGAGGTTCACCCCTCCACTTT.

V usage is TRBV15 and J usage is TRBJ2-2; no clear D gene. V dropped 4 bases and J dropped 7 bases, with 13 bases sitting between them. Germline V gene lookup returns CDR1 LNHNV and CDR2 YYDKDF (reference sequence). The CDR3 covers 14 residues. The CDR3 nucleotides read TGTGCCACCAGCACGACGGCTGAGGTCGGGGAGCTGTTTTTT. Residues: CATSTTAEVGELFF.

The J gene is TRBJ2-7, the V gene TRBV6-5, with 8 positions matching TRBD1. CDR3 size: 15 residues. With 3 bases clipped from V and 7 bases from J, the junction kept 11 bases outside the gene matches. The germline CDR1 and CDR2 sequences are MNHEY and SVGAGI. CDR3 DNA sequence: TGTGCCAGCAGTTATAGTCGACAGGGGTTTAGTGAGCAGTACTTC. Its translation: CASSYSRQGFSEQYF.

The chain combines TRBV25-1 with TRBJ2-5; 9 bases are a match to TRBD2. CDR3 length: 15 amino acids. Germline V gene data show CDR1 as MGHDK and CDR2 as SYGVNS. Losses at the gene ends were 7 bases for V and 6 bases for J; bases not matched to a gene: 12. The CDR3 DNA sequence: TGTGCCAGCACCATCCCTAGCGGGATGGCGAAGACCCAGTACTTC. This codes for CASTIPSGMAKTQYF. The complete variable domain, with remaining parts taken from reference TRBV25-1 and TRBJ2-5, reads EADIYQTPRYLVIGTGKKITLECSQTMGHDKMYWYQQDPGMELHLIHYSYGVNSTEKGDLSSESTVSRIRTEHFPLTLESARPSHTSQYLCASTIPSGMAKTQYFGPGTRLLVL.

V and J are TRBV18 and TRBJ2-1; 15 nucleotides match TRBD2. The germline V gene has CDR1 KGHSH and CDR2 LQKENI. The trim removed 4 bases at V and 9 bases at J, leaving 7 bases unmatched. The CDR3 is made up of 16 amino acids. DNA for the CDR3: TGTGCCAGCTCACAATGGGGACTAGCGGGAGGAAGTGAGCAGTTCTTC. Translation gives CASSQWGLAGGSEQFF. The whole variable domain, filled in from reference TRBV18 and TRBJ2-1, reads NAGVMQNPRHLVRRRGQEARLRCSPMKGHSHVYWYRQLPEEGLKFMVYLQKENIIDESGMPKERFSAEFPKEGPSILRIQQVVRGDSAAYFCASSQWGLAGGSEQFFGPGTRLTVL.

The CDR3 protein is CASSRQRSQGAFF. The CDR3 DNA reads TGTGCCAGCAGCCGACAGAGGAGCCAGGGAGCTTTCTTT. V usage is TRBV5-6 and J usage is TRBJ1-1; maybe TRBD1 (5 bases). Germline V CDR1 and CDR2: SGHDT, YYEEEE. Trimming took off 4 bases at V and 10 bases at J, with 17 bases between the two ends. There are 13 residues in the CDR3.

V and J are TRBV9 and TRBJ1-2, with D perhaps TRBD1 (5 bases). This CDR3 is 14 amino acids long. V lost 5 bases, J lost 3 bases, and 14 bases lay in between. Germline CDR1 and CDR2: SGDLS and YYNGEE. CDR3 sequence reads: CASRNRDWDYGYTF. The CDR3 region has the DNA TGTGCCAGCAGGAACCGGGACTGGGACTATGGCTACACCTTC.

This clone was recorded at least ten times. V and J are TRBV2 and TRBJ1-1; D remains ambiguous. Trimming removed 1 base at V and 3 bases at J, with 9 bases between. CDR1 and CDR2 (germline): SNHLY, FYNNEI. The CDR3 sequence is 14 residues long. CDR3 protein: CASSEEEGYTEAFF. DNA of the CDR3: TGTGCCAGCAGTGAAGAAGAGGGCTACACTGAAGCTTTCTTT.

The chain has TRBV6-6 and TRBJ2-1, with a tentative D call TRBD2 (6 bases). Germline V CDR1 and CDR2: MNHNY, SVGAGI (reference sequence). CDR3 length equals 14 residues. Trimming stripped 5 bases from V and 7 bases from J, with 15 bases between. As DNA, the CDR3 is TGTGCCAGCAGTGACCGACCTCGGGGGAATGAGCAGTTCTTC. Encoded protein: CASSDRPRGNEQFF.

The V call is TRBV5-5, the J call TRBJ1-2; 11 positions agree with TRBD1. The V gene's germline CDR1 is SGHKS and CDR2 YYEKEE (reference sequence). V trimming: 0 bases; J trimming: 4 bases; junction bases outside the gene matches: 2. The CDR3 length is 15 residues. The CDR3, as DNA: TGTGCCAGCAGCTTGGCCGGGACAGGGGGCTATGGCTACACCTTC. Its translation: CASSLAGTGGYGYTF. The entire variable domain, with the rest obtained from reference TRBV5-5 and TRBJ1-2, is as follows: DAGVTQSPTHLIKTRGQQVTLRCSPISGHKSVSWYQQVLGQGPQFIFQYYEKEERGRGNFPDRFSARQFPNYSSELNVNALLLGDSALYLCASSLAGTGGYGYTFGSGTRLTVV.

This clone was observed a few times. The rearrangement uses TRBV6-1 and TRBJ2-7, with 7 bases matching TRBD2. The V gene end was trimmed by 6 bases and the J gene end by 2 bases; junction bases not matched to a gene: 7. Germline-derived CDR1 and CDR2 are MNHNS and SASEGT. The CDR3 has 14 residues. The CDR3 bases are TGTGCCAGCAGGGGGGGGAACTTCGCCTACGAGCAGTACTTC. Residues: CASRGGNFAYEQYF.

The J gene is TRBJ1-5, the V gene TRBV7-8, with 7 bases matching TRBD1. The CDR3 consists of 15 residues. J lost 0 bases, V lost 5 bases, and 4 bases had no gene match. CDR1 and CDR2 from the germline V gene are SGHVS and FQNEAQ. CDR3 sequence reads: CASSGTVNSNQPQHF. The CDR3, as DNA: TGTGCCAGCAGCGGGACAGTAAATAGCAATCAGCCCCAGCATTTT.

V and J are TRBV5-4 and TRBJ1-2; D unresolved. Per the germline V gene, CDR1 is SGHNT and CDR2 is YYREEE (reference sequence). V lost 1 base and J 4 bases, leaving 14 bases between the germline ends. CDR3 size: 15 residues. CDR3 sequence reads: CASSLSTVLGYGYTF. CDR3 sequence (DNA): TGTGCCAGCAGCTTGAGCACAGTGCTCGGCTATGGCTACACCTTC. Variable domain in full (rest from reference TRBV5-4 and TRBJ1-2): ETGVTQSPTHLIKTRGQQVTLRCSSQSGHNTVSWYQQALGQGPQFIFQYYREEENGRGNFPPRFSGLQFPNYSSELNVNALELDDSALYLCASSLSTVLGYGYTFGSGTRLTVV.

The V call is TRBV11-2, the J call TRBJ2-7; maybe TRBD1 (6 bases). The V gene's germline CDR1 is SGHAT and CDR2 FQNNGV. The ends were cut back, 0 bases at V and 1 base at J, with 19 bases in the middle. The CDR3 contains 18 residues. CDR3 amino acids: CASSLDLARGTGSYEQYF. In nucleotides, the CDR3 is TGTGCCAGCAGCTTAGATCTCGCGAGGGGGACGGGATCCTACGAGCAGTACTTC.

The chain joins TRBV7-2 to TRBJ2-7; D perhaps matches TRBD2 (6 bases). CDR1 SGHTA and CDR2 FQGNSA come from the germline V gene. Trimming shortened V by 1 base and J by 4 bases, and 8 bases separated the two germline ends. This CDR3 contains 13 residues. The CDR3 here is CASSLEAGYEQYF. DNA for the CDR3: TGTGCCAGCAGCTTAGAAGCGGGTTACGAGCAGTACTTC.

V and J are TRBV30 and TRBJ2-1; 8 positions match TRBD1. The CDR3 contains 15 residues. The trim removed 2 bases at V and 7 bases at J, leaving 10 bases unmatched. From germline, CDR1 is GTSNPN and CDR2 SVGIG (reference sequence). The CDR3 coding sequence is TGTGCCTGGAGTCCGGGGCAGGGGGCGCGGAATGAGCAGTTCTTC. Residues: CAWSPGQGARNEQFF.

This rearrangement joins TRBV10-3 to TRBJ1-1; 7 bases match TRBD1. J gave up 6 bases and V 6 bases, and 4 bases lay outside the gene matches. This CDR3 has 12 amino acids. Looked up from germline, CDR1 is ENHRY and CDR2 is SYGVKD. The CDR3 nucleotides are TGTGCCATCAGCCGAGACAGGGCTGAAGCTTTCTTT. This translates into CAISRDRAEAFF.

The genes are TRBV9 and TRBJ1-4; no definite D call. The V end was cut by 1 base, the J end by 7 bases, with 8 bases between. In germline, CDR1 is SGDLS, CDR2 YYNGEE. This CDR3 is built from 13 residues. CDR3 residues: CASSVSGGEKLFF. CDR3 nucleotides: TGTGCCAGCAGCGTATCAGGAGGTGAAAAACTGTTTTTT. Looking up the rest from reference TRBV9 and TRBJ1-4 gives the full variable domain: DSGVTQTPKHLITATGQRVTLRCSPRSGDLSVYWYQQSLDQGLQFLIQYYNGEERAKGNILERFSAQQFPDLHSELNLSSLELGDSALYFCASSVSGGEKLFFGSGTQLSVL.